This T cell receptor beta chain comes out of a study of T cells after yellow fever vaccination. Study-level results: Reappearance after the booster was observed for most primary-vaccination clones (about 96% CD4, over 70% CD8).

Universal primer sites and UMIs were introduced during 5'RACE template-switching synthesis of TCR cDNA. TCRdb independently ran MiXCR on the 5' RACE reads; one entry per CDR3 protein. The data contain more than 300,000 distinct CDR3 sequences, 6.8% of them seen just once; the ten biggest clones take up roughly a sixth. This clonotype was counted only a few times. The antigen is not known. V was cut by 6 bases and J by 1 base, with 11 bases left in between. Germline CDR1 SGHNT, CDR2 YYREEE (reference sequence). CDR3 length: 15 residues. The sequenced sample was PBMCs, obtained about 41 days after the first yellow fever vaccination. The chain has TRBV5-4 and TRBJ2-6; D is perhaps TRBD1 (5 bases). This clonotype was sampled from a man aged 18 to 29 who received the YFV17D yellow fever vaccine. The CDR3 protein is CASTPGISGANVLTF. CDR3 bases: TGTGCCAGCACCCCAGGGATTTCTGGGGCCAACGTCCTGACTTTC.